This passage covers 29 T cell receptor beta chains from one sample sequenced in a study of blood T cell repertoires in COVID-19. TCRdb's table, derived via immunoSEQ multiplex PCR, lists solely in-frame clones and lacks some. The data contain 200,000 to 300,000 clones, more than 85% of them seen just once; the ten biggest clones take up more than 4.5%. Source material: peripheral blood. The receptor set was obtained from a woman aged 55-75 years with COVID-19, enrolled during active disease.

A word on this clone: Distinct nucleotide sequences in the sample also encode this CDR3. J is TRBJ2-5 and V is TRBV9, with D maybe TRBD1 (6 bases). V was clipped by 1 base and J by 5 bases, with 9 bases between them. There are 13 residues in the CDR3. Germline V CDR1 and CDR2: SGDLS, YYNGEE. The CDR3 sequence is CASSVTGRETQYF. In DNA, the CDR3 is TGTGCCAGCAGCGTAACAGGGCGGGAGACCCAGTACTTC.

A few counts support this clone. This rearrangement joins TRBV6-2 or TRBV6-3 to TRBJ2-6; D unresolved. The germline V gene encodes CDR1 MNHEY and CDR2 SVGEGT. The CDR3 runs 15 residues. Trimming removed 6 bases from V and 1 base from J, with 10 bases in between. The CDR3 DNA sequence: TGTGCCAGCAGCCCTGGCGGATCTGGGGCCAACGTCCTGACTTTC. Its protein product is CASSPGGSGANVLTF.

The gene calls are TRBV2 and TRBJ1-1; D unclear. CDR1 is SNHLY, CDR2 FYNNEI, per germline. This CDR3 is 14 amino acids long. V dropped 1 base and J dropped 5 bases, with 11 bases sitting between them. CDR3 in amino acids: CASSEGSAGTEAFF. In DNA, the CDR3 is TGTGCCAGCAGTGAAGGGTCGGCGGGTACTGAAGCTTTCTTT.

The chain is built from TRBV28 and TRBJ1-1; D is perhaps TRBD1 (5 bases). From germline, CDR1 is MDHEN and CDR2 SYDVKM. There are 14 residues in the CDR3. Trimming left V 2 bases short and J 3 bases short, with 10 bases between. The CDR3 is CASSLRGVHTEAFF. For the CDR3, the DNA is TGTGCCAGCAGTTTAAGGGGCGTACACACTGAAGCTTTCTTT.

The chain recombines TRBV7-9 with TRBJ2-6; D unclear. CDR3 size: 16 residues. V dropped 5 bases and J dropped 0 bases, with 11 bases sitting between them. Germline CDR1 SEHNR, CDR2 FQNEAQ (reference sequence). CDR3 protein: CASSPPRFSGANVLTF. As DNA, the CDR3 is TGTGCCAGCAGCCCCCCCCGGTTCTCTGGGGCCAACGTCCTGACTTTC.

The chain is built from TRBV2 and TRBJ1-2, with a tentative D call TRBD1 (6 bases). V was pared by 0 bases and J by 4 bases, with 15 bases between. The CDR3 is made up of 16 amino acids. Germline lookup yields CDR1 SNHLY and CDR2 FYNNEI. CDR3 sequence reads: CASSEAVQGIGYGYTF. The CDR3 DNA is TGTGCCAGCAGTGAAGCAGTTCAGGGGATCGGCTATGGCTACACCTTC.

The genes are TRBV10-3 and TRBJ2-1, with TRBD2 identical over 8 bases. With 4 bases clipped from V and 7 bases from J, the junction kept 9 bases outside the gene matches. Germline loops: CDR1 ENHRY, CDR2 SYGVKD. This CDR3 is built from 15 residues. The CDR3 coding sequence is TGTGCCATCAGTGGACCCGGGACTAGAGTAAATGAGCAGTTCTTC. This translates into CAISGPGTRVNEQFF.

CDR3: CASRPTRQGNEKLFF. Here the CDR3 DNA reads TGTGCCAGCAGACCTACCCGACAGGGTAATGAAAAACTGTTTTTT. The chain uses TRBV6-5 and TRBJ1-4, with 7 bases matching TRBD1. This CDR3 contains 15 residues. V was clipped by 6 bases and J by 4 bases; unmatched bases: 8. Germline V gene sequence: CDR1 MNHEY, CDR2 SVGAGI.

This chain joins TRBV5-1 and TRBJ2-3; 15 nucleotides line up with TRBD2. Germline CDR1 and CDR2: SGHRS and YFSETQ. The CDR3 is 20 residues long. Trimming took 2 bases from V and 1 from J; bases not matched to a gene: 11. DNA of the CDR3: TGCGCCAGCAGCTTTGTCGGACTAGCGGGAGGGTCGAGGGGCACAGATACGCAGTATTTT. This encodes CASSFVGLAGGSRGTDTQYF.

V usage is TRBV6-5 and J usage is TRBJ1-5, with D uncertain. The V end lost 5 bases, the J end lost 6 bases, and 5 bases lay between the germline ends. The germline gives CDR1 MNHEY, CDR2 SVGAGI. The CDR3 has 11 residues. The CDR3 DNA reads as TGTGCCAGCAGTCTAGGTCAGCCCCAGCATTTT. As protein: CASSLGQPQHF.

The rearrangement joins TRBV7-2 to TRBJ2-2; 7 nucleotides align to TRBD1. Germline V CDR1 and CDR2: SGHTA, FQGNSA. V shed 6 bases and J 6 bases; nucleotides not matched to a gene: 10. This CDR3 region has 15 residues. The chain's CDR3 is CASRSGTVRAGELFF. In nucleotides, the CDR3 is TGTGCCAGCAGGTCCGGGACAGTACGCGCCGGGGAGCTGTTTTTT.

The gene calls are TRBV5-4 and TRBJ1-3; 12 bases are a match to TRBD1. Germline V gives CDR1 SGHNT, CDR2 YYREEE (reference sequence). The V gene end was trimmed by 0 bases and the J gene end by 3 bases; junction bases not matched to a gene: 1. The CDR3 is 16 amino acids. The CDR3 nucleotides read TGTGCCAGCAGCTTGGGGGACAGGGGGCTTGGAAACACCATATATTTT. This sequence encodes CASSLGDRGLGNTIYF.

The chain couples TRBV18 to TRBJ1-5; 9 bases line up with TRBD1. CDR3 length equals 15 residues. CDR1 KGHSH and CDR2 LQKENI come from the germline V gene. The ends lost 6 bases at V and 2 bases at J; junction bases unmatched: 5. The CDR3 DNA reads TGTGCCAGCTCCCTGGGACAGGGCGGCAATCAGCCCCAGCATTTT. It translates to CASSLGQGGNQPQHF.

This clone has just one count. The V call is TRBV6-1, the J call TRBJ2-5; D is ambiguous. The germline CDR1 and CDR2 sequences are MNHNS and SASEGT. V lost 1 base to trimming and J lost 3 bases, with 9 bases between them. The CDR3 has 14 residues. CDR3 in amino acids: CASSEGGSKETQYF. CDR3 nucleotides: TGTGCCAGCAGTGAAGGTGGTAGTAAAGAGACCCAGTACTTC.

The CDR3 loop is CASSLVQGSGGELFF. CDR3 coding DNA: TGTGCCAGCAGCTTAGTACAGGGGAGCGGCGGGGAGCTGTTTTTT. The chain couples TRBV11-2 to TRBJ2-2; 7 nucleotides agree with TRBD1. The CDR3 totals 15 residues. The germline V gene encodes CDR1 SGHAT and CDR2 FQNNGV. Trimming took 1 base from V and 7 from J; bases not matched to a gene: 6.

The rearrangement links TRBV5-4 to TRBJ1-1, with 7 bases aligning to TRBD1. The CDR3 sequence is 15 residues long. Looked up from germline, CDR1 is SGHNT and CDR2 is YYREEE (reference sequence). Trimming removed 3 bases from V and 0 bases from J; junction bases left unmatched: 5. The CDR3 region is CASSWGQSLNTEAFF. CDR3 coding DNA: TGTGCCAGCAGCTGGGGACAGAGTTTGAACACTGAAGCTTTCTTT.

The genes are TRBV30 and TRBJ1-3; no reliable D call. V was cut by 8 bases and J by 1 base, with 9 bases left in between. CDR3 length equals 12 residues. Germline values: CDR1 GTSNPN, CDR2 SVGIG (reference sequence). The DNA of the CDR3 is TGTGCCGCGGCCGGATCTGGAAACACCATATATTTT. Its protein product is CAAAGSGNTIYF.

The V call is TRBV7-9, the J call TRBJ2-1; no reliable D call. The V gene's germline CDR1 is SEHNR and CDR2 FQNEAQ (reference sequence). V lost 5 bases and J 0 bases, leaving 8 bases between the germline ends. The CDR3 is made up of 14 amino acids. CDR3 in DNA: TGTGCCAGCAGCCTAACGAGCTCCTACAATGAGCAGTTCTTC. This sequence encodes CASSLTSSYNEQFF.

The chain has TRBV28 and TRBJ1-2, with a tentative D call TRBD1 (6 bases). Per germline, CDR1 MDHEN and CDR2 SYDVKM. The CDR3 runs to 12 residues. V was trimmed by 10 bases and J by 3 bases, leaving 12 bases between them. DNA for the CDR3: TGTGCCACCAGCCGGACAGACTATGGCTACACCTTC. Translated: CATSRTDYGYTF.

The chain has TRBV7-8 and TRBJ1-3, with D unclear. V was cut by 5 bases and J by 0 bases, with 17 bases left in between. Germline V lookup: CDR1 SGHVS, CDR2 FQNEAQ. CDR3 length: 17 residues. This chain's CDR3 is CASSPTGPKLSGNTIYF. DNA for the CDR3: TGTGCCAGCAGCCCCACGGGTCCTAAACTCTCTGGAAACACCATATATTTT.

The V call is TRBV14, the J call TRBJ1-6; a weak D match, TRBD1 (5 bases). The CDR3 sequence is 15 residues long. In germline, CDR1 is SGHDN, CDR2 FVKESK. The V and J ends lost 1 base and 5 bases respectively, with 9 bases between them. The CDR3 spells CASSQGQGDNSPLHF. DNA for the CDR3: TGTGCCAGCAGCCAAGGGCAGGGCGATAATTCACCCCTCCACTTT.

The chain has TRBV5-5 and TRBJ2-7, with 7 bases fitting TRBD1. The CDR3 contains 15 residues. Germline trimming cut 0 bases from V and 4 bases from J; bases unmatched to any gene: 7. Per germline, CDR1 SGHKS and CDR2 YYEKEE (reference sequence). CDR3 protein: CASSLGPGGKYEQYF. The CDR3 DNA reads TGTGCCAGCAGCTTGGGGCCAGGGGGAAAATACGAGCAGTACTTC.

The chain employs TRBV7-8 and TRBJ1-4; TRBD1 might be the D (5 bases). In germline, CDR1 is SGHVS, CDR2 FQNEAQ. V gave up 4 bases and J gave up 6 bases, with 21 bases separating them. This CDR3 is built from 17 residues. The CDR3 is CASSYGGWGVGDEKLFF. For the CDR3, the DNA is TGTGCCAGCAGCTATGGTGGTTGGGGGGTAGGGGATGAAAAACTGTTTTTT.

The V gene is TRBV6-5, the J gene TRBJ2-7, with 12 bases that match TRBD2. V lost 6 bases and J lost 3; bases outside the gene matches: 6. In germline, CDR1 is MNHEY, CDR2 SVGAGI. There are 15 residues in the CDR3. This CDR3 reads CASRPSGRVLYEQYF. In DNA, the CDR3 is TGTGCCAGCAGACCTAGCGGGAGGGTCCTCTACGAGCAGTACTTC.

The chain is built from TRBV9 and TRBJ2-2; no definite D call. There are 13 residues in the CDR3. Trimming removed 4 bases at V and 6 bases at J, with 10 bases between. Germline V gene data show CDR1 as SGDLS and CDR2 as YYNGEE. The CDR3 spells CASSSSRPGELFF. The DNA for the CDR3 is TGTGCCAGCAGCTCCAGCAGGCCCGGGGAGCTGTTTTTT. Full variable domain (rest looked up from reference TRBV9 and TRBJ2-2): DSGVTQTPKHLITATGQRVTLRCSPRSGDLSVYWYQQSLDQGLQFLIQYYNGEERAKGNILERFSAQQFPDLHSELNLSSLELGDSALYFCASSSSRPGELFFGEGSRLTVL.

For the CDR3, the DNA is TGTGCCAGCAGCTTATCCCGCGCAGGGCCCTACGAGCAGTACTTC. It is translated as CASSLSRAGPYEQYF. The chain couples TRBV7-2 to TRBJ2-7; a possible D gene is TRBD1 (5 bases). The length of the CDR3 is 15 residues. From germline, CDR1 is SGHTA and CDR2 FQGNSA. Deletions cut 2 bases from V and 2 bases from J, with 13 bases between.

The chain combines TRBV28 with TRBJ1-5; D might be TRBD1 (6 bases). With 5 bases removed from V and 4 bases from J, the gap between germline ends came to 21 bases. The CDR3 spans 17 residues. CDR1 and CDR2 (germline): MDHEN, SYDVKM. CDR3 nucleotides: TGTGCCAGCAGTCCTCCGGGGGGGCTCACATTGAATCAGCCCCAGCATTTT. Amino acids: CASSPPGGLTLNQPQHF.

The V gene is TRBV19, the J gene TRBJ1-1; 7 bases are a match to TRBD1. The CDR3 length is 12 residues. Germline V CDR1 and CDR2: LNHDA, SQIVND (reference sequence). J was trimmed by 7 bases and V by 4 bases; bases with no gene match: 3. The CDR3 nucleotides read TGTGCCAGTAGTAGGGGACAGTTTGAAGCTTTCTTT. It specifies CASSRGQFEAFF.

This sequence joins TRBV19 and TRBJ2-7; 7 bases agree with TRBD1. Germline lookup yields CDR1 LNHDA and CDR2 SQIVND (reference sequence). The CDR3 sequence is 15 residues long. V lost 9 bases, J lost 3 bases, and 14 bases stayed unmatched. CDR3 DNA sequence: TGTGCCAGCAAAGGTCTCGGGACAGATAACTACGAGCAGTACTTC. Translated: CASKGLGTDNYEQYF.